This T cell receptor beta chain came from a study of T cells in Graves' hyperthyroidism and ophthalmopathy. Whole-study results and caveats: The model made its ophthalmopathy prediction, and onset followed a median roughly six months later. Peripheral blood also featured most of the thyroid clonotypes expanded above 0.001.

Researchers amplified the TCR beta CDR3 regions from RNA transcripts. HTBI primers were the set used in a first-round RT-PCR of the TCR CDR3. TCRdb reprocessed the multiplex PCR reads via MiXCR and lists one record per CDR3 protein. The sample lists roughly 93,000 distinct CDR3 sequences; 40% were seen once. Hyperthyroidism patients were newly diagnosed, had disease duration under 2 months, and were aged 18 to 65 years. Any patient presenting with uncontrolled infection, other autoimmune disease, pregnancy or lactation was left out. In its sample, this clonotype was seen many times. The antigen remains unidentified. The V end lost 6 bases, the J end lost 4 bases, and 12 bases lay between the germline ends. The CDR3 runs 13 residues. Germline CDR1 and CDR2: LNHDA and SQIVND (reference sequence).

The material sequenced was peripheral blood or thyroid tissue (not recorded which). This TCR was sampled from a woman in her twenties or thirties with Graves' hyperthyroidism. The chain joins TRBV19 to TRBJ1-1; D remains unclear. The CDR3 sequence is CASSPVPGTEAFF. The CDR3 DNA reads as TGTGCCAGTAGCCCCGTACCGGGCACTGAAGCTTTCTTT. The full variable domain, with the rest looked up from reference TRBV19 and TRBJ1-1, is DGGITQSPKYLFRKEGQNVTLSCEQNLNHDAMYWYRQDPGQGLRLIYYSQIVNDFQKGDIAEGYSVSREKKESFPLTVTSAQKNPTAFYLCASSPVPGTEAFFGQGTRLTVV.